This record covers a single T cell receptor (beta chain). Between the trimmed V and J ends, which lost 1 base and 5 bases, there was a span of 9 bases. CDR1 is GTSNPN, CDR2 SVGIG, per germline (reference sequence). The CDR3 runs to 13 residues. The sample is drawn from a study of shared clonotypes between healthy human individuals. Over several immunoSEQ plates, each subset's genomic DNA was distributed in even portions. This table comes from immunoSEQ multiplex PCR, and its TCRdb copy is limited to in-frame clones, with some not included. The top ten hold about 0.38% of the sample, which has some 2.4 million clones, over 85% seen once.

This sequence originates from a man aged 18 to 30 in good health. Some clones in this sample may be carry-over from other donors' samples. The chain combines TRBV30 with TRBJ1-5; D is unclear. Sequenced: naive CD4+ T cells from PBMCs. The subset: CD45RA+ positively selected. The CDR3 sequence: CAWSAQLDQPQHF. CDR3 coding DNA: TGTGCCTGGAGTGCCCAGTTAGATCAGCCCCAGCATTTT.